This T cell receptor beta chain comes out of a study of glioma-infiltrating T cells (dated by TCRdb to between 2015 and 2016). With respect to the entire study: Sequencing of TCR alpha- and beta-chain repertoires was performed on glioma tissue, on non-neoplastic brain tissue, and on matched peripheral blood mononuclear cells. Each tissue-infiltrating repertoire was compared with the same patient's peripheral blood repertoire to measure divergence between tissue and blood T-cell populations. Three low-grade glioma patients, several primary glioblastoma patients, and three non-glioma patients who contributed non-neoplastic brain tissue made up the paired cohort. Results the study describes overall, beyond this receptor: Only a very small number of CDR3 sequences turned up in both tissue and blood, a result put down to high CDR3 diversity combined with limited sampling. In non-neoplastic patients, VJ-independent divergence between tissue and blood fell below expectation, whereas in all gliomas, and especially in low-grade gliomas, the divergence rose above expectation. Group comparisons were based on small numbers of patients: three non-neoplastic, three low-grade glioma and several glioblastoma patients.

According to the germline V gene (reference sequence), CDR1 reads SEHNR and CDR2 reads FQNEAQ. The CDR3 spans 17 residues, from the cysteine through the phenylalanine. Only CDR3 DNA remains: 51 bases, in frame from the first base. Germline trimming: 5 bases from V, 4 bases from J; junction bases outside gene matches: 14. This clonotype has just a few counts. Its binding antigen is unknown. Within one base of it there is no much larger clone, and no base qualities were kept. TCR alpha and beta CDR3 regions were amplified with the iRepertoire nested amplicon-rescue multiplex PCR (arm-PCR) platform from RNA. One-step reverse transcription and amplification used roughly 100-400 ng of tissue mRNA or PBMC total RNA as input. Following bead purification, Illumina adapters were added by a secondary multiplex PCR, and libraries between 200 and 400 bp were gel-purified. Demultiplexing relied on internal 6-nucleotide barcodes carried by the libraries. Libraries were sequenced on an Illumina MiSeq with 2x220 or 2x250 nucleotide paired-end reads. In the source study's methods: Paired reads were merged with FLASH 1.2.11 and aligned to the GRCh37 human genome with BWA-MEM before extracting TRA and TRB reads. For V and J assignment, an IMGT-derived reference of cassette sequences and CDR3 motifs that included pseudogenes was used. Reads were translated in three frames, and productive CDR3s were defined by a C…FGXG motif without stop codons. Clonotypes were defined as unique combinations of V-J cassette pair and CDR3 amino acid sequence. Reads were filtered by Hamming distance, thresholded by each sample's sequence error rate in mapped regions. TCRdb ran its own pipeline on the public reads, namely fastp trimming at Q25 and MiXCR clone calling, and kept in-frame beta chains. Here each entry gathers all rows of one CDR3 protein and keeps the most common genes and DNA. The V and J calls were determined by TCRdb, not by the authors. This sample lists around 190,000 distinct CDR3 sequences; over 40% were detected once. Around 4.9% of the sample lies in the top ten.

This clonotype was obtained from a human donor with low-grade glioma or glioblastoma, undergoing nonglioma brain surgery, or in good health (not recorded which). The sample comprised glioma tissue, nonneoplastic brain tissue, or PBMCs (not recorded which). This receptor chain uses TRBV7-9 and TRBJ1-3; TRBD1 agrees with 7 junctional bases. The CDR3 protein sequence reads: CASSVTNTGDGGNTIYF. The sequenced DNA is TGTGCCAGCAGCGTAACAAACACAGGGGACGGCGGAAACACCATATATTTT.